Shown below are 6 T cell receptor beta chains from a single sample sequenced in a study of blood T cell repertoires in COVID-19. The protocol was immunoSEQ multiplex PCR, while the TCRdb copy is restricted to in-frame clones and leaves out a portion. This table holds around 50,000 clones, roughly 87% found once. What was sequenced was peripheral blood. Receptors originate from a woman aged 80 or over with COVID-19, enrolled during active disease.

The count of this clone is one. The chain employs TRBV10-2 and TRBJ1-1; D uncertain. Trimming took off 7 bases at V and 5 bases at J, with 14 bases between the two ends. This CDR3 region has 13 residues. CDR1 WSHSY and CDR2 SAAADI come from the germline V gene. CDR3 DNA: TGCGCCAGCACCCTCGGACGGGGAACTGAAGCTTTCTTT. Translating it yields CASTLGRGTEAFF.

This rearrangement joins TRBV28 to TRBJ1-4, with D perhaps TRBD1 (5 bases). Per the germline V gene, CDR1 is MDHEN and CDR2 is SYDVKM. The CDR3 is made up of 14 amino acids. V gave up 3 bases and J gave up 10 bases, with 15 bases separating them. For the CDR3, the DNA is TGTGCCAGCAGTTTCCGGGGGTTGGGTGGAAAACTGTTTTTT. It yields the protein CASSFRGLGGKLFF.

The chain's CDR3 is CAWSQQGGFSEKLFF. CDR3 nucleotides: TGTGCCTGGAGTCAACAGGGGGGCTTTTCTGAAAAACTGTTTTTT. The chain couples TRBV30 to TRBJ1-4; 8 nucleotides agree with TRBD1. CDR3 length equals 15 residues. Germline loops: CDR1 GTSNPN, CDR2 SVGIG (reference sequence). The V gene end was trimmed by 2 bases and the J gene end by 7 bases; junction bases not matched to a gene: 9. Using reference TRBV30 and TRBJ1-4 for the parts outside the CDR3, the full variable domain is SQTIHQWPATLVQPVGSPLSLECTVEGTSNPNLYWYRQAAGRGLQLLFYSVGIGQISSEVPQNLSASRPQDRQFILSSKKLLLSDSGFYLCAWSQQGGFSEKLFFGSGTQLSVL.

The chain recombines TRBV9 with TRBJ1-4; TRBD1 might be the D (5 bases). Between the trimmed V and J ends, which lost 0 bases and 5 bases, there was a span of 11 bases. This CDR3 has 15 residues. Germline values: CDR1 SGDLS, CDR2 YYNGEE. CDR3 DNA: TGTGCCAGCAGCGTAGGGGGGGATAAAAATGAAAAACTGTTTTTT. Protein sequence: CASSVGGDKNEKLFF. Together with reference TRBV9 and TRBJ1-4, the CDR3 gives the full variable domain: DSGVTQTPKHLITATGQRVTLRCSPRSGDLSVYWYQQSLDQGLQFLIQYYNGEERAKGNILERFSAQQFPDLHSELNLSSLELGDSALYFCASSVGGDKNEKLFFGSGTQLSVL.

The rearrangement uses TRBV30 and TRBJ1-5; D perhaps matches TRBD1 (6 bases). The germline V and J ends were trimmed by 3 bases and 0 bases, with 18 bases remaining between them. CDR1 GTSNPN and CDR2 SVGIG come from the germline V gene (reference sequence). The CDR3 runs to 17 residues. The CDR3 nucleotides are TGTGCCTGGAGCCGCCGAGGACAGATGAATAGCAATCAGCCCCAGCATTTT. Its translation is CAWSRRGQMNSNQPQHF.

This chain joins TRBV4-2 and TRBJ2-7, with 9 nucleotides matching TRBD2. Germline V gene data show CDR1 as LGHNA and CDR2 as YNFKEQ. With 0 bases clipped from V and 1 base from J, the junction kept 1 base outside the gene matches. This CDR3 contains 15 residues. Written as DNA, the CDR3 is TGTGCCAGCAGCCAAGAGCTAGCGGGGTCCTACGAGCAGTACTTC. It yields the protein CASSQELAGSYEQYF.